This entry is about one T cell receptor (beta chain). The assay was immunoSEQ multiplex PCR, and TCRdb's table has in-frame clones only and misses some. The data contain about 220,000 clones, about 85% of them singletons. This entry belongs to a study of blood T cell repertoires in COVID-19. This CDR3 is built from 17 residues. V shed 9 bases and J 0 bases; nucleotides not matched to a gene: 9. Germline CDR1 MRHNA, CDR2 SNTAGT. The clonotype comes from a man aged 45 to 65 who had recovered from COVID-19. The genes are TRBV6-4 and TRBJ2-1; TRBD2 matches 12 bases. Sequenced material: peripheral blood. CDR3 sequence: CARNGASGGVSYNEQFF. CDR3 coding DNA: TGTGCCAGGAATGGGGCTAGCGGGGGGGTCTCCTACAATGAGCAGTTCTTC.